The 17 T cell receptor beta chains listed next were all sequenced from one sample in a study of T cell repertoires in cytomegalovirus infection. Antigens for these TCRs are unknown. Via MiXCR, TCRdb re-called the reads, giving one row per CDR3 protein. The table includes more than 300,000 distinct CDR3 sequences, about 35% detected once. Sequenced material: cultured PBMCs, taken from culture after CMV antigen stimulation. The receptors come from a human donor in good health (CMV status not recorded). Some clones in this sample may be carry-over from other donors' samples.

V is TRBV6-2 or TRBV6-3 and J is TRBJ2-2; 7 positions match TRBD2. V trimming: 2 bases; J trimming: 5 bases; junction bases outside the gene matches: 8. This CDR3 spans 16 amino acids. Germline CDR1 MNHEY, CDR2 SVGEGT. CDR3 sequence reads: CASSYGAGVGTGELFF. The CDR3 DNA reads TGTGCCAGCAGTTACGGGGCGGGAGTCGGAACCGGGGAGCTGTTTTTT.

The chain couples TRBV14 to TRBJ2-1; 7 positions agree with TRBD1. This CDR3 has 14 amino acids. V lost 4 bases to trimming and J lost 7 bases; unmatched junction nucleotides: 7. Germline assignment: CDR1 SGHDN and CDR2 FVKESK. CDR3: CASSPSLRGNEQFF. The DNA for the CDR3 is TGTGCCAGCAGCCCGTCGCTCAGGGGGAATGAGCAGTTCTTC.

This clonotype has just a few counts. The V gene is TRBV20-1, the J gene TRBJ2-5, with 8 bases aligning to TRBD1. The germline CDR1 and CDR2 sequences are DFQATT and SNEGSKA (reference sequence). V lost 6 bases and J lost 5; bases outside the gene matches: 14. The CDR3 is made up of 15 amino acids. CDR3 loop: CSASPWTGLVETQYF. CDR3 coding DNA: TGCAGTGCCTCTCCGTGGACAGGGTTGGTTGAGACCCAGTACTTC.

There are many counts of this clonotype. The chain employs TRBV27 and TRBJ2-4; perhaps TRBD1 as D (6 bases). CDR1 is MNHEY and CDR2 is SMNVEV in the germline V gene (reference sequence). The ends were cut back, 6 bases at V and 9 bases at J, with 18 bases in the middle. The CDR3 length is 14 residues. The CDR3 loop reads CASRGQGVGGIQYF. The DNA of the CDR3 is TGTGCCAGCAGGGGTCAGGGTGTAGGGGGCATTCAGTACTTC.

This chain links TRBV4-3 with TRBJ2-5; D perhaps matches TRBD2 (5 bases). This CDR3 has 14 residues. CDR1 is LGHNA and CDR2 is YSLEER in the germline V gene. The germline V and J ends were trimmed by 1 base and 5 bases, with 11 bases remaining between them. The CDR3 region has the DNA TGCGCCAGCAGCCAAGGTGGCAGCGGTGAGACCCAGTACTTC. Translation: CASSQGGSGETQYF.

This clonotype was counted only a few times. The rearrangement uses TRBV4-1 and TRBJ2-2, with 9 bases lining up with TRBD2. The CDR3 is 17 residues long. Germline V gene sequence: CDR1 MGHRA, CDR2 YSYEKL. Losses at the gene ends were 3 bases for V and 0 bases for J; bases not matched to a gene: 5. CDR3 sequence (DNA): TGCGCCAGCAGCCACCCAAGGACTAGCGCGAACACCGGGGAGCTGTTTTTT. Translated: CASSHPRTSANTGELFF.

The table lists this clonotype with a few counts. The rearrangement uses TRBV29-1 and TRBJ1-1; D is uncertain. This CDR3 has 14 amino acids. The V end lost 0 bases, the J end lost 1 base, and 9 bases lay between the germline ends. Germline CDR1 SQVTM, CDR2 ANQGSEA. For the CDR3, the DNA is TGCAGCGTTGAAGATTATCGGGAGAACACTGAAGCTTTCTTT. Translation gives CSVEDYRENTEAFF. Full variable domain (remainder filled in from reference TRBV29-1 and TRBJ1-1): SAVISQKPSRDICQRGTSLTIQCQVDSQVTMMFWYRQQPGQSLTLIATANQGSEATYESGFVIDKFPISRPNLTFSTLTVSNMSPEDSSIYLCSVEDYRENTEAFFGQGTRLTVV.

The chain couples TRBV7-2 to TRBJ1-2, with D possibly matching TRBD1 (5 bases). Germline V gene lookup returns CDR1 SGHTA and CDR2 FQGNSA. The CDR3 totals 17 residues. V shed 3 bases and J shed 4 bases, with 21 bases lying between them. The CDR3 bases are TGTGCCAGCAGCTTCCTAGGCGGGGGAGCACGGGGCTATGGCTACACCTTC. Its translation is CASSFLGGGARGYGYTF.

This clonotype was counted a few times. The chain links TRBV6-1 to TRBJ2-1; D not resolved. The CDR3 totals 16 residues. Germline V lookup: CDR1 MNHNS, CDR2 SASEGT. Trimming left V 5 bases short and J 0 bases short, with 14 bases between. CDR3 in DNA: TGTGCCAGCAGTTCCAGACGGCCGAGCTCCTACAATGAGCAGTTCTTC. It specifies CASSSRRPSSYNEQFF.

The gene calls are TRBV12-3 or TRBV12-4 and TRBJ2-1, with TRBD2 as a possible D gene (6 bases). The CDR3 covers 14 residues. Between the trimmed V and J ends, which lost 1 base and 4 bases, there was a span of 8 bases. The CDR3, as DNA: TGTGCCAGCAGTTTAGTGGAGGGATACAATGAGCAGTTCTTC. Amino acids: CASSLVEGYNEQFF.

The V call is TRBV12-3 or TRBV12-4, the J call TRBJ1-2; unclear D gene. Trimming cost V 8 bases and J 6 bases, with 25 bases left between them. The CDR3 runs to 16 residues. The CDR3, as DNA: TGTGCCAGCGTCCTAGCGCCCCGGGGTACATCGGATGGCTACACCTTC. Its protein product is CASVLAPRGTSDGYTF.

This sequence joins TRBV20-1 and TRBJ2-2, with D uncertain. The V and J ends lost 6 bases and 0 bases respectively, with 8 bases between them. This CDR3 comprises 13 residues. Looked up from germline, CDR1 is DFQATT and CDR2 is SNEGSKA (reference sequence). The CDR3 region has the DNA TGCAGTGCGGTGCTCGCGAACACCGGGGAGCTGTTTTTT. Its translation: CSAVLANTGELFF.

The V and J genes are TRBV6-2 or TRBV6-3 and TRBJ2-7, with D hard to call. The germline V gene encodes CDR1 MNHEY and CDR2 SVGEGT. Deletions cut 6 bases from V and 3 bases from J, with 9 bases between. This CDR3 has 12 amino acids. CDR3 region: CASSFNGYEQYF. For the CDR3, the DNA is TGTGCCAGCAGCTTCAACGGCTACGAGCAGTACTTC.

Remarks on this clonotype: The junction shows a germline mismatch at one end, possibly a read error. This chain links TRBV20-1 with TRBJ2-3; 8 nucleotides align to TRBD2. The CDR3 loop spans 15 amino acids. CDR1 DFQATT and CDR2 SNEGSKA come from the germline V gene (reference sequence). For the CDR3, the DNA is TGCAGTGCTAGATCCTCTAGCGGGTCTGGAGATACGAAGTATTTT. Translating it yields CSARSSSGSGDTKYF.

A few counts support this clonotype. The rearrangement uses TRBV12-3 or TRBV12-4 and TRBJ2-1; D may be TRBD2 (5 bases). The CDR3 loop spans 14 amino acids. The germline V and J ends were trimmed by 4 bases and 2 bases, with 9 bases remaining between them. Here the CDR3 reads CASSYPGTYNEQFF. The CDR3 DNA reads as TGTGCCAGCAGTTACCCCGGGACCTACAATGAGCAGTTCTTC.

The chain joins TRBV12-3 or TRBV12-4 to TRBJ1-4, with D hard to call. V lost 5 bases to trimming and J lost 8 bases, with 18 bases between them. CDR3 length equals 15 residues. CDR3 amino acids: CASSPTATPPEKLFF. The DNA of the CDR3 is TGTGCCAGCAGTCCTACAGCTACGCCGCCAGAAAAACTGTTTTTT.

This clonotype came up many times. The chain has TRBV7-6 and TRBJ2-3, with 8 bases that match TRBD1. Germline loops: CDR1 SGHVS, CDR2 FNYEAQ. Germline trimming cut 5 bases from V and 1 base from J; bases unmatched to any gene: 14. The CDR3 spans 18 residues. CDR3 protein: CASSARQPGGLGTDTQYF. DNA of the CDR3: TGTGCCAGCAGCGCGCGGCAGCCAGGGGGCCTGGGCACAGATACGCAGTATTTT.